This T cell receptor beta chain is drawn from a study of blood T cell repertoires in COVID-19. For the study at large: PBMCs, B-cell-depleted T cells, or T cells were the source of the cDNA or gDNA that made up the material.

Here immunoSEQ multiplex PCR was the method, and the copy in TCRdb shows in-frame clones only, minus some. The sample consists of about 130,000 clones, about four fifths of them appearing once. CDR3 length: 15 residues. Trimming at V came to 4 bases and at J to 3 bases, leaving 9 bases not matched to a gene. Germline CDR1 is MNHEY and CDR2 is SMNVEV (reference sequence). Specimen: peripheral blood. The genes are TRBV27 and TRBJ2-7, with 7 bases fitting TRBD1. This TCR came from a human donor in a cohort sampled during active COVID-19. The CDR3 coding sequence is TGTGCCAGCAGTTCGGGGACAGCGGTCATCTACGAGCAGTACTTC. This codes for CASSSGTAVIYEQYF.